This entry lists 28 T cell receptor beta chains sequenced from one sample in a study of blood T cell repertoires in COVID-19. Some clones are missing from TCRdb's copy, which holds only in-frame ones; the method was immunoSEQ multiplex PCR. This sample has over 85,000 clones, with 65% to 80% found just once. Sequencing was performed on peripheral blood. Source of these receptors: a woman between 55 and 75 years old with acute or convalescent COVID-19.

The rearrangement uses TRBV2 and TRBJ2-5, with a tentative D call TRBD2 (6 bases). The CDR3 has 12 residues. The germline V gene has CDR1 SNHLY and CDR2 FYNNEI. Trimming took 4 bases from V and 4 from J, leaving 7 bases between them. The CDR3 reads CASSVGGETQYF. Here the CDR3 DNA reads TGTGCCAGCAGTGTCGGGGGAGAGACCCAGTACTTC.

The chain joins TRBV12-3 or TRBV12-4 to TRBJ2-1; 10 bases map to TRBD1. The CDR3 has 13 amino acids. V was clipped by 8 bases and J by 10 bases; unmatched bases: 8. The CDR3 loop is CASLRTGGAEQFF. CDR3 nucleotide sequence: TGTGCCAGCCTTCGGACAGGGGGAGCGGAGCAGTTCTTC.

This chain joins TRBV6-6 and TRBJ2-4; perhaps TRBD1 as D (8 bases). The length of the CDR3 is 17 residues. V was pared by 5 bases and J by 5 bases, with 22 bases between. Germline V gene lookup returns CDR1 MNHNY and CDR2 SVGAGI (reference sequence). The DNA for the CDR3 is TGTGCCAGCAGTCCACCCAGGGGGCGGGGGACCCAAAACATTCAGTACTTC. Translated: CASSPPRGRGTQNIQYF.

This clone was counted a few times. The rearrangement uses TRBV9 and TRBJ2-7; 9 bases agree with TRBD1. Germline V gives CDR1 SGDLS, CDR2 YYNGEE. CDR3 size: 15 residues. Trimming at V came to 3 bases and at J to 1 base, leaving 5 bases not matched to a gene. The CDR3 sequence is CASSGGTGMSYEQYF. Written as DNA, the CDR3 is TGTGCCAGCAGCGGAGGGACAGGGATGTCCTACGAGCAGTACTTC.

The rearrangement uses TRBV29-1 and TRBJ1-2; 7 bases align to TRBD1. V shed 6 bases and J 0 bases; nucleotides not matched to a gene: 13. This CDR3 is built from 16 residues. Germline V gene sequence: CDR1 SQVTM, CDR2 ANQGSEA. The CDR3 nucleotides are TGCAGCGTCGTGGGACAGCTAGGGACCTCTAACTATGGCTACACCTTC. Its translation is CSVVGQLGTSNYGYTF.

This clone was counted once. The J gene is TRBJ1-5, the V gene TRBV5-8, with D unresolved. Trimming cost V 0 bases and J 4 bases, with 8 bases left between them. The CDR3 runs to 14 residues. Germline V lookup: CDR1 SGHTS, CDR2 YDEGEE. CDR3 in DNA: TGTGCCAGCAGCTTGGTACCCGGGAATCAGCCCCAGCATTTT. Translated, it gives CASSLVPGNQPQHF.

V and J are TRBV5-4 and TRBJ2-7; 15 bases map to TRBD2. The length of the CDR3 is 16 residues. V trimming: 4 bases; J trimming: 3 bases; junction bases outside the gene matches: 5. Germline values: CDR1 SGHNT, CDR2 YYREEE (reference sequence). As DNA, the CDR3 is TGTGCCAGCAGCAGCGGACTAGCGGGGGGGGACTACGAGCAGTACTTC. This gives the protein CASSSGLAGGDYEQYF.

The V gene is TRBV20-1, the J gene TRBJ1-2, with a possible D match to TRBD1 (5 bases). This CDR3 is built from 10 residues. From germline, CDR1 is DFQATT and CDR2 SNEGSKA (reference sequence). V dropped 6 bases and J dropped 3 bases, with 5 bases sitting between them. For the CDR3, the DNA is TGCAGTGCGACAGACTATGGCTACACCTTC. Translation gives CSATDYGYTF.

This chain connects TRBV27 to TRBJ2-7, with 7 bases fitting TRBD2. The V gene's germline CDR1 is MNHEY and CDR2 SMNVEV (reference sequence). The CDR3 sequence is 15 residues long. V shed 2 bases, J shed 0 bases, and the junction held 4 bases outside the gene matches. The CDR3: CASSLMGGSSYEQYF. As DNA, the CDR3 is TGTGCCAGCAGTTTAATGGGGGGGAGCTCCTACGAGCAGTACTTC.

This clone was seen more than once but under ten times. The rearrangement joins TRBV6-6 to TRBJ2-7; D uncertain. The germline V and J ends were trimmed by 7 bases and 1 base, with 17 bases remaining between them. This CDR3 has 15 residues. CDR1 is MNHNY and CDR2 is SVGAGI in the germline V gene (reference sequence). The CDR3 DNA reads TGTGCCAGCACCTCCGTGGCAGGTTCTTCCTACGAGCAGTACTTC. Encoded protein: CASTSVAGSSYEQYF.

The gene calls are TRBV6-6 and TRBJ2-7, with D uncertain. The CDR3 extends over 13 amino acids. V dropped 0 bases and J dropped 5 bases, with 8 bases sitting between them. CDR1 is MNHNY and CDR2 is SVGAGI in the germline V gene (reference sequence). The CDR3 coding sequence is TGTGCCAGCAGTTACTCCTCGTACAACGAGCAGTACTTC. Translating it yields CASSYSSYNEQYF.

This chain joins TRBV28 and TRBJ1-6; D is unresolved. The V and J ends lost 4 bases and 10 bases respectively, with 17 bases between them. CDR1 and CDR2 (germline): MDHEN, SYDVKM. This CDR3 has 15 amino acids. CDR3 sequence: CASSSPTGRRSPLHF. The CDR3 DNA is TGTGCCAGCAGTTCGCCGACGGGGAGAAGGTCACCCCTCCACTTT.

This chain connects TRBV6-5 to TRBJ2-5, with 12 bases fitting TRBD2. The CDR3 has 15 amino acids. The germline gives CDR1 MNHEY, CDR2 SVGAGI. J lost 5 bases, V lost 8 bases, and 9 bases had no gene match. In DNA, the CDR3 is TGTGCCAGCCGGCCTAGCGGGGGGGCCGGGGAGACCCAGTACTTC. This translates into CASRPSGGAGETQYF.

This rearrangement joins TRBV6-1 to TRBJ1-2; D might be TRBD1 (6 bases). V lost 5 bases and J lost 14, with 18 bases in between. The length of the CDR3 is 12 residues. Germline V lookup: CDR1 MNHNS, CDR2 SASEGT. The DNA of the CDR3 is TGTGCCAGCAGTTCGAGCATGGACAGTCGGACCTTC. This sequence encodes CASSSSMDSRTF.

The chain has TRBV4-3 and TRBJ1-3; the D is unclear. CDR3 length: 14 amino acids. Germline CDR1 is LGHNA and CDR2 is YSLEER. V lost 4 bases to trimming and J lost 0 bases, with 7 bases between them. This CDR3 is CASSPGFSGNTIYF. CDR3 coding DNA: TGCGCCAGCAGCCCCGGTTTCTCTGGAAACACCATATATTTT.

The chain couples TRBV6-6 to TRBJ1-6; tentatively, D is TRBD1 (6 bases). The germline V gene has CDR1 MNHNY and CDR2 SVGAGI (reference sequence). The CDR3 spans 15 residues. The V end was cut by 6 bases, the J end by 7 bases, with 16 bases between. CDR3 DNA: TGTGCCAGCAGGCCTATCAGGGGATCGAATTCACCCCTCCACTTT. Encoded protein: CASRPIRGSNSPLHF.

This clone was counted only a few times. This chain links TRBV6-2 or TRBV6-3 with TRBJ2-2; D gene uncertain. CDR1 and CDR2 (germline): MNHEY, SVGEGT. Trimming took 6 bases from V and 6 from J, leaving 17 bases between them. The CDR3 runs to 15 residues. CDR3 DNA sequence: TGTGCCAGCAGCGACACGACGATGGCGTCCGGGGAGCTGTTTTTT. As protein: CASSDTTMASGELFF.

This chain connects TRBV3-1 (or the pseudogene TRBV3-2) to TRBJ1-3; D gene uncertain. V dropped 1 base and J dropped 2 bases, with 6 bases sitting between them. In germline, CDR1 is LGHDT, CDR2 YNNKEL (reference sequence). The CDR3 extends over 14 amino acids. CDR3 DNA sequence: TGTGCCAGCAGCCAAGCGGGTACTGGAAACACCATATATTTT. It yields the protein CASSQAGTGNTIYF.

The chain is built from TRBV3-1 (or the pseudogene TRBV3-2) and TRBJ1-1; no firm D call. Trimming removed 0 bases at V and 4 bases at J, with 9 bases between. Per germline, CDR1 LGHDT and CDR2 YNNKEL (reference sequence). The CDR3 has 14 amino acids. The CDR3 protein is CASSQDRLVTEAFF. DNA for the CDR3: TGTGCCAGCAGCCAAGACAGGTTAGTCACTGAAGCTTTCTTT.

The chain recombines TRBV19 with TRBJ2-1, with D tentatively TRBD2 (6 bases). V lost 6 bases, J lost 9 bases, and 18 bases lay in between. Germline lookup yields CDR1 LNHDA and CDR2 SQIVND (reference sequence). The CDR3 totals 14 residues. The CDR3: CASRRDFTLGEQFF. The CDR3 bases are TGTGCCAGTAGGCGGGACTTTACCTTGGGTGAGCAGTTCTTC.

At least ten counts were recorded for this clone. The V gene is TRBV7-2, the J gene TRBJ2-2; 9 positions match TRBD2. The CDR3 has 19 amino acids. CDR1 and CDR2 from the germline V gene are SGHTA and FQGNSA. V lost 5 bases and J lost 0; bases outside the gene matches: 13. CDR3 coding DNA: TGTGCCAGCAGCCCCCGGGGGCTAGCGGGGATAGCGAACACCGGGGAGCTGTTTTTT. Translating it yields CASSPRGLAGIANTGELFF. Combining the CDR3 with reference TRBV7-2 and TRBJ2-2 gives the whole variable domain GAGVSQSPSNKVTEKGKDVELRCDPISGHTALYWYRQSLGQGLEFLIYFQGNSAPDKSGLPSDRFSAERTGGSVSTLTIQRTQQEDSAVYLCASSPRGLAGIANTGELFFGEGSRLTVL.

The chain is built from TRBV7-2 and TRBJ1-5, with 8 bases that match TRBD1. With 4 bases clipped from V and 7 bases from J, the junction kept 6 bases outside the gene matches. The CDR3 runs to 14 residues. Germline-derived CDR1 and CDR2 are SGHTA and FQGNSA. The CDR3: CASSSDRVRQPQHF. CDR3 DNA sequence: TGTGCCAGCAGCTCGGACAGGGTTAGACAGCCCCAGCATTTT.

The rearrangement joins TRBV6-1 to TRBJ1-1; D unresolved. CDR1 MNHNS and CDR2 SASEGT come from the germline V gene. The CDR3 has 15 amino acids. Between the trimmed V and J ends, which lost 1 base and 5 bases, there was a span of 14 bases. The CDR3 DNA sequence: TGTGCCAGCAGTGAAGTCAGAGGGCTGAGAACTGAAGCTTTCTTT. Translating it yields CASSEVRGLRTEAFF.

The rearrangement joins TRBV5-1 to TRBJ1-4, with D perhaps TRBD1 (5 bases). Trimming removed 1 base at V and 0 bases at J, with 13 bases between. CDR1 and CDR2 from the germline V gene are SGHRS and YFSETQ. The length of the CDR3 is 17 residues. CDR3 sequence reads: CASSLQGAHATNEKLFF. Written as DNA, the CDR3 is TGCGCCAGCAGCTTGCAGGGCGCACATGCAACTAATGAAAAACTGTTTTTT.

This clone showed up just once. The CDR3 loop reads CASKTTSGGPQVQFF. DNA of the CDR3: TGCGCCAGCAAGACGACTAGCGGGGGGCCACAAGTGCAGTTCTTC. The chain has TRBV10-2 and TRBJ2-1; 13 bases match TRBD2. Germline CDR1 reads WSHSY; CDR2 reads SAAADI. With 7 bases clipped from V and 12 bases from J, the junction kept 12 bases outside the gene matches. The CDR3 covers 15 residues.

J is TRBJ1-4 and V is TRBV7-9; 8 positions match TRBD1. V gave up 5 bases and J gave up 7 bases; unmatched junction bases: 3. The CDR3 is 13 residues long. Germline V gene sequence: CDR1 SEHNR, CDR2 FQNEAQ (reference sequence). In DNA form, the CDR3 reads TGTGCCAGCAGCCTAGACAGGGGTGAAAAACTGTTTTTT. This sequence encodes CASSLDRGEKLFF.

This clone has a single count. The genes are TRBV14 and TRBJ1-1, with TRBD1 matching 8 bases. In germline, CDR1 is SGHDN, CDR2 FVKESK. This CDR3 has 13 amino acids. Trimming removed 5 bases from V and 3 bases from J; junction bases left unmatched: 2. CDR3 loop: CASSEQGDTEAFF. The CDR3 coding sequence is TGTGCCAGCAGCGAACAGGGGGACACTGAAGCTTTCTTT.

This sequence joins TRBV4-1 and TRBJ1-2; 8 nucleotides align to TRBD1. Germline values: CDR1 MGHRA, CDR2 YSYEKL. V was pared by 7 bases and J by 2 bases, with 9 bases of the junction left unmatched. This CDR3 comprises 15 residues. This CDR3 reads CASNRMTGDNYGYTF. CDR3 sequence (DNA): TGCGCCAGCAACCGAATGACAGGGGACAACTATGGCTACACCTTC.